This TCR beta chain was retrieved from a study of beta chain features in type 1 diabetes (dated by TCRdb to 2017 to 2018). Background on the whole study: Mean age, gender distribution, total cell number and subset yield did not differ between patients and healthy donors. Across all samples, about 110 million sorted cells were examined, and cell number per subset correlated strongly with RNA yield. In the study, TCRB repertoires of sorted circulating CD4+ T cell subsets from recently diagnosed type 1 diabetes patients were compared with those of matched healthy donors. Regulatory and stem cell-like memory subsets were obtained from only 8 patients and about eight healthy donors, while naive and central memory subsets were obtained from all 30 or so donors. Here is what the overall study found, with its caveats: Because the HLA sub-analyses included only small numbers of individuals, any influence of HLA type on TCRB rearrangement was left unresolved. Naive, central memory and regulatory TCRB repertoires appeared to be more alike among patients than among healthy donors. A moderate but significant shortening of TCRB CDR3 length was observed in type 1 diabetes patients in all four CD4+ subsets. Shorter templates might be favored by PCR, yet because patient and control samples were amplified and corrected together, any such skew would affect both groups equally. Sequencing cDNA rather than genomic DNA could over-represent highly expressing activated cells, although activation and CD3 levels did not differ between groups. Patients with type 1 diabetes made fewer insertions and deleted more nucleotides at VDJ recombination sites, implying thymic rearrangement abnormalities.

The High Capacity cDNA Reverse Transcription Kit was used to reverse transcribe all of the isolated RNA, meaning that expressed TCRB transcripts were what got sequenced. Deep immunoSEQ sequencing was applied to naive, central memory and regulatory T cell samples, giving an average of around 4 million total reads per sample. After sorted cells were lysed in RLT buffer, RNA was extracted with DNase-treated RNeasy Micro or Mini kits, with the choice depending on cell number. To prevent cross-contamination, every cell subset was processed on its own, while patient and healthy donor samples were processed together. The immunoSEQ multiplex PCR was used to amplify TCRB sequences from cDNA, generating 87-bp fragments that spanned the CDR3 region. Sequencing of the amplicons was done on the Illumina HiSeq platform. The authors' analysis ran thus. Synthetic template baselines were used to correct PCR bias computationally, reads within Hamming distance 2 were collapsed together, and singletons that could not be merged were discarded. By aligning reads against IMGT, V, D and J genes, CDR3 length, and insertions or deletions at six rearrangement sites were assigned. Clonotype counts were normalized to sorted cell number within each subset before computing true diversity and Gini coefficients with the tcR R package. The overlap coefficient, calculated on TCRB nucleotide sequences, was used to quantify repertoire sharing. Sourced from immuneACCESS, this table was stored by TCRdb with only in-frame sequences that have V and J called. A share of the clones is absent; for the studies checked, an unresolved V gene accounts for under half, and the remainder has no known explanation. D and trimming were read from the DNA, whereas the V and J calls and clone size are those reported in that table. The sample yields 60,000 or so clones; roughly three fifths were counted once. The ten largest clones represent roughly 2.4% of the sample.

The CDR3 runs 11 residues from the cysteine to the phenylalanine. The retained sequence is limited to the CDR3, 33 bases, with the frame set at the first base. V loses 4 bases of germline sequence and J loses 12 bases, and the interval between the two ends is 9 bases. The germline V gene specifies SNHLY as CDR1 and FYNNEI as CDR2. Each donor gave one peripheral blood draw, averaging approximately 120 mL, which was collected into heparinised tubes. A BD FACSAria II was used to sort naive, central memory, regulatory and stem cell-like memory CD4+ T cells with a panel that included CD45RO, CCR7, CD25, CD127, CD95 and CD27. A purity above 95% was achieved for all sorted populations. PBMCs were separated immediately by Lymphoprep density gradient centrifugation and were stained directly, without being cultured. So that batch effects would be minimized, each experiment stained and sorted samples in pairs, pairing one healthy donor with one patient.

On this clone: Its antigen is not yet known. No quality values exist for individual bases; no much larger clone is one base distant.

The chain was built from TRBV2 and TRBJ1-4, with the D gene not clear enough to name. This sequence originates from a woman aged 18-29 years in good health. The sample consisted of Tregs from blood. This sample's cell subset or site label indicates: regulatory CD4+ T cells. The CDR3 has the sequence CASSVEAELFF. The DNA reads TGTGCCAGCAGTGTAGAGGCCGAACTGTTTTTT.